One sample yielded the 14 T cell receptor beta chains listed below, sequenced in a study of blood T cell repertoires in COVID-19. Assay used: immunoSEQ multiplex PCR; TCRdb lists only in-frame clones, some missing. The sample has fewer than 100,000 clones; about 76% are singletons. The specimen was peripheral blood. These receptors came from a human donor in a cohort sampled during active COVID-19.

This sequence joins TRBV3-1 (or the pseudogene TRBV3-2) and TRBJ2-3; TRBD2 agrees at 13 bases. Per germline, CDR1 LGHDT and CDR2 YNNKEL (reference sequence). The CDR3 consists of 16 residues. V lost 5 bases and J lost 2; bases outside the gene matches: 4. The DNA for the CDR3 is TGTGCCAGCAGCTTCGGGACTAGCGGGATCACAGATACGCAGTATTTT. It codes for CASSFGTSGITDTQYF.

CDR3 nucleotides: TGTGCCAGCAGCCTGGGCCTCGCGGGAGGAAGTTCCGAGCAGTTCTTC. Protein sequence: CASSLGLAGGSSEQFF. This sequence joins TRBV7-9 and TRBJ2-1, with 8 bases aligning to TRBD2. This CDR3 comprises 16 residues. The germline V gene encodes CDR1 SEHNR and CDR2 FQNEAQ (reference sequence). Trimming at V came to 5 bases and at J to 10 bases, leaving 16 bases not matched to a gene.

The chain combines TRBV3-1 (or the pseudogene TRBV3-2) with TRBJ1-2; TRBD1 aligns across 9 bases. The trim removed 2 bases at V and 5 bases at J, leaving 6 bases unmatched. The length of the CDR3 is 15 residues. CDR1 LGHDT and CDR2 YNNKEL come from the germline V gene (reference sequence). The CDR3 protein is CASSQIPTGGYGYTF. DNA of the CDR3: TGTGCCAGCAGCCAAATTCCGACAGGGGGATATGGCTACACCTTC.

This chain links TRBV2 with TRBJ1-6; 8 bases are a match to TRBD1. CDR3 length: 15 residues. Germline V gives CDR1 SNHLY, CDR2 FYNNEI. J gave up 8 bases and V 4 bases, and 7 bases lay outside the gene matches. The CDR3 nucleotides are TGTGCCAGCAGTGTACGCGACAGGGGTGATTCACCCCTCCACTTT. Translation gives CASSVRDRGDSPLHF.

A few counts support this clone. The CDR3 bases are TGTGCCAGCAGTTCTCAGTCTAGCAGCTACAATGAGCAGTTCTTC. Protein product: CASSSQSSSYNEQFF. The chain uses TRBV6-6 and TRBJ2-1; tentative D call: TRBD2 (5 bases). Trimming removed 4 bases at V and 3 bases at J, with 13 bases between. This CDR3 has 15 residues. Germline lookup yields CDR1 MNHNY and CDR2 SVGAGI (reference sequence).

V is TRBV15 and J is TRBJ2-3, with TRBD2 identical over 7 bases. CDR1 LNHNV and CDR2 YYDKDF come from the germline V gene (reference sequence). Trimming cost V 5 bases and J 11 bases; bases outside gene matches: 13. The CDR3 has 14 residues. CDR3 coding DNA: TGTGCCACCAGCCGCTTGGGGAGGGCCTCTGGGCAGTATTTT. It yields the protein CATSRLGRASGQYF.

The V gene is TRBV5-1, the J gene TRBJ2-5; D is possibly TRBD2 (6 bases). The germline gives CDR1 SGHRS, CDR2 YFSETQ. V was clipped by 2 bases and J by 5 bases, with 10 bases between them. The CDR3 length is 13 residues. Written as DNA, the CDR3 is TGCGCCAGCAGCTTCGGGGGTTCGGAGACCCAGTACTTC. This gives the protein CASSFGGSETQYF.

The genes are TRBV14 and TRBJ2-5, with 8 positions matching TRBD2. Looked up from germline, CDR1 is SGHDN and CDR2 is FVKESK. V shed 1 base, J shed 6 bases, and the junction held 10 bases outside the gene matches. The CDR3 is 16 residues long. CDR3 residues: CASSQVISSGFKTQYF. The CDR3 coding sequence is TGTGCCAGCAGCCAAGTTATCTCTAGCGGGTTCAAGACCCAGTACTTC.

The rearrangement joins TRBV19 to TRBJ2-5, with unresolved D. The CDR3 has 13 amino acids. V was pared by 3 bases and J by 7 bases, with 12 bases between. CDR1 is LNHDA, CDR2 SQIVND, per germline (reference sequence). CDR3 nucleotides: TGTGCCAGTAGTATTGGGCAGGTGGGGACCCAGTACTTC. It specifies CASSIGQVGTQYF. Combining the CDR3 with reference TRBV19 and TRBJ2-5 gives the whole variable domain DGGITQSPKYLFRKEGQNVTLSCEQNLNHDAMYWYRQDPGQGLRLIYYSQIVNDFQKGDIAEGYSVSREKKESFPLTVTSAQKNPTAFYLCASSIGQVGTQYFGPGTRLLVL.

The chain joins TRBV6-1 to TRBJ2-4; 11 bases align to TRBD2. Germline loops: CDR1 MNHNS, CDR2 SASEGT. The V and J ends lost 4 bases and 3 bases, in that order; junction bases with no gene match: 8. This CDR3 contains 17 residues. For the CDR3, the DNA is TGTGCCAGCAGTGGACATAGCGGGAGGGAAGGCAAAAACATTCAGTACTTC. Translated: CASSGHSGREGKNIQYF.

The CDR3 coding sequence is TGTGCCAGCAGCTTGTCCGGAGTGAACACTGAAGCTTTCTTT. It translates to CASSLSGVNTEAFF. The gene calls are TRBV13 and TRBJ1-1; D is undetermined. Between the trimmed V and J ends, which lost 3 bases and 0 bases, there was a span of 8 bases. CDR1 is PRHDT and CDR2 is FYEKMQ in the germline V gene (reference sequence). CDR3 size: 14 residues.

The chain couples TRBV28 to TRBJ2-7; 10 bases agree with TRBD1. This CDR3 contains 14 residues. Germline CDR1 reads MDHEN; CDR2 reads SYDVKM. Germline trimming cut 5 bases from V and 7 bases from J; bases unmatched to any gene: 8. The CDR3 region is CASSPRQGAWEQYF. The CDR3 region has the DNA TGTGCCAGCAGTCCGCGACAGGGGGCGTGGGAGCAGTACTTC.

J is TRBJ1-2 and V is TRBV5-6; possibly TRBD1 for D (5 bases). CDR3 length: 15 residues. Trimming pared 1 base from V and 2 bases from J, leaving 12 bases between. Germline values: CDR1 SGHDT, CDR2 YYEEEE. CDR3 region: CASSLSPGNNYGYTF. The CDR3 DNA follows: TGTGCCAGCAGCTTGTCCCCAGGGAACAACTATGGCTACACCTTC.

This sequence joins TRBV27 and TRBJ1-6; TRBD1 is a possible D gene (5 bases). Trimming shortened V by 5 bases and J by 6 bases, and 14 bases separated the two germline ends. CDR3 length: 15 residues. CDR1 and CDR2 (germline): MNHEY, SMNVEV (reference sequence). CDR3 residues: CASSAGLRLNSPLHF. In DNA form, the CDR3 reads TGTGCCAGCAGTGCGGGACTCAGACTTAATTCACCCCTCCACTTT.